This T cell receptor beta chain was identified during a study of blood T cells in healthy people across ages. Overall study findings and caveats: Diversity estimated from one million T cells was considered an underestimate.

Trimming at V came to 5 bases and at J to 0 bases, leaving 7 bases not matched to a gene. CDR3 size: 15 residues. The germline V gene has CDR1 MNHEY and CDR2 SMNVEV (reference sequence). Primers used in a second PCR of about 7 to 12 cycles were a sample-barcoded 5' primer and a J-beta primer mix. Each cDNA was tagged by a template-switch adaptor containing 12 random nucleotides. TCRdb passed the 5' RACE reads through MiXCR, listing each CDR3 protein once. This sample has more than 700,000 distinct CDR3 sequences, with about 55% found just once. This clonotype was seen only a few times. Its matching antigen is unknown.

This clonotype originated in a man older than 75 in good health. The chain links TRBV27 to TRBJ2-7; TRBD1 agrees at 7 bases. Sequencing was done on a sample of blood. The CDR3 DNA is TGTGCCAGCAGTCGATCCGGGACAGACTCCTACGAGCAGTACTTC. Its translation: CASSRSGTDSYEQYF.